A single sample is the source of the 21 T cell receptor beta chains below, sequenced in a study of blood T cell repertoires in COVID-19. The protocol was immunoSEQ multiplex PCR, while the TCRdb copy is restricted to in-frame clones and leaves out a portion. Of around 230,000 clones in the sample, less than 90% were seen once. The sequencing sample was made of peripheral blood. These receptors all come from a woman in her 70s with active or convalescent COVID-19.

The genes are TRBV5-4 and TRBJ2-5; 9 bases are shared with TRBD2. CDR1 and CDR2 (germline): SGHNT, YYREEE (reference sequence). Trimming at V came to 4 bases and at J to 5 bases, leaving 12 bases not matched to a gene. The CDR3 runs to 16 residues. CDR3 sequence reads: CASSPPGVAGVETQYF. CDR3 nucleotide sequence: TGTGCCAGCAGCCCCCCTGGGGTAGCGGGGGTGGAGACCCAGTACTTC.

This chain links TRBV6-1 with TRBJ2-3; 7 nucleotides align to TRBD2. V gave up 3 bases and J gave up 14 bases; unmatched junction bases: 11. The CDR3 has 13 amino acids. Germline V lookup: CDR1 MNHNS, CDR2 SASEGT. The CDR3 region has the DNA TGTGCCAGCAGTGAGCTGGGGAGCGGGAACTGGTATTTT. Its translation is CASSELGSGNWYF.

The V gene is TRBV25-1, the J gene TRBJ2-5; 7 bases are a match to TRBD1. CDR1 and CDR2 from the germline V gene are MGHDK and SYGVNS. The V and J ends lost 3 bases and 5 bases, in that order; junction bases with no gene match: 6. The CDR3 contains 14 residues. The CDR3, as DNA: TGTGCCAGCAGTGACACAGGGGCTAGTGAGACCCAGTACTTC. Protein: CASSDTGASETQYF.

This sequence joins TRBV3-1 (or the pseudogene TRBV3-2) and TRBJ1-1, with D hard to call. This CDR3 contains 13 residues. V was trimmed by 2 bases and J by 6 bases, leaving 10 bases between them. Germline CDR1 reads LGHDT; CDR2 reads YNNKEL (reference sequence). DNA of the CDR3: TGTGCCAGCAGCCAACAGGTTCGACCTGAAGCTTTCTTT. This translates into CASSQQVRPEAFF.

The chain carries TRBV4-2 and TRBJ2-1; D may be TRBD2 (5 bases). This CDR3 region has 16 residues. Trimming removed 1 base at V and 4 bases at J, with 14 bases between. Germline values: CDR1 LGHNA, CDR2 YNFKEQ. The DNA for the CDR3 is TGTGCCAGCAGCCAAGCTACGGGTACTAGGTACAATGAGCAGTTCTTC. Its protein product is CASSQATGTRYNEQFF.

The rearrangement links TRBV6-6 to TRBJ1-1, with D possibly TRBD1 on 6 matching bases. Between the trimmed V and J ends, which lost 5 bases and 8 bases, there was a span of 12 bases. Germline CDR1 is MNHNY and CDR2 is SVGAGI (reference sequence). The CDR3 extends over 12 amino acids. Here the CDR3 reads CASSPTGPEAFF. CDR3 in DNA: TGTGCCAGCAGTCCAACAGGGCCCGAAGCTTTCTTT.

This chain connects TRBV5-4 to TRBJ1-3; no clear D gene. The CDR3 runs to 15 residues. Germline V gives CDR1 SGHNT, CDR2 YYREEE (reference sequence). Trimming stripped 2 bases from V and 1 base from J, with 10 bases between. The CDR3 DNA reads as TGTGCCAGCAGCTTCGGAGGTAGTTCTGGAAACACCATATATTTT. It yields the protein CASSFGGSSGNTIYF.

The chain links TRBV25-1 to TRBJ1-2; TRBD1 aligns across 8 bases. CDR1 and CDR2 from the germline V gene are MGHDK and SYGVNS. The length of the CDR3 is 15 residues. With V trimmed by 5 bases and J by 4 bases, 9 bases remained unmatched. CDR3 in DNA: TGTGCCAGCAGTCCCCGACAGGGGCCGGGCTATGGCTACACCTTC. This codes for CASSPRQGPGYGYTF.

The chain links TRBV4-3 to TRBJ1-2, with D possibly TRBD1 on 5 matching bases. V was shortened by 0 bases and J by 7 bases, with 12 bases between the two germline ends. Germline V gene sequence: CDR1 LGHNA, CDR2 YSLEER. There are 14 residues in the CDR3. CDR3: CASSQEKGIGGYTF. As DNA, the CDR3 is TGCGCCAGCAGCCAAGAGAAGGGGATCGGTGGCTACACCTTC.

The chain is built from TRBV12-3 or TRBV12-4 and TRBJ1-2; no clear D. V gave up 8 bases and J gave up 5 bases, with 12 bases separating them. The CDR3 has 12 amino acids. The CDR3 protein is CASSPGEYGYTF. As DNA, the CDR3 is TGTGCCAGCTCCCCCGGGGAGTATGGCTACACCTTC.

This chain joins TRBV5-1 and TRBJ2-2; 7 bases are shared with TRBD1. V lost 4 bases and J lost 2; bases outside the gene matches: 14. The CDR3 sequence is 18 residues long. Germline-derived CDR1 and CDR2 are SGHRS and YFSETQ. The CDR3 nucleotides are TGCGCCAGCAGCAAAACCTTAACAGGGGACCTCAACACCGGGGAGCTGTTTTTT. Encoded protein: CASSKTLTGDLNTGELFF.

The chain uses TRBV7-9 and TRBJ2-2; D is possibly TRBD1 (5 bases). From germline, CDR1 is SEHNR and CDR2 FQNEAQ (reference sequence). V was clipped by 8 bases and J by 10 bases, with 11 bases between them. There are 11 residues in the CDR3. The CDR3 here is CASQGAVELFF. The CDR3 coding sequence is TGTGCCAGCCAAGGGGCGGTGGAGCTGTTTTTT.

This clone was counted ten times or more. The V and J genes are TRBV10-3 and TRBJ1-2; 11 bases fit TRBD1. The ends lost 5 bases at V and 2 bases at J; junction bases unmatched: 4. There are 15 residues in the CDR3. The germline CDR1 and CDR2 sequences are ENHRY and SYGVKD. CDR3 coding DNA: TGTGCCATCAGTTCCCGGGACAGGGGGAACTATGGCTACACCTTC. This gives the protein CAISSRDRGNYGYTF.

The chain combines TRBV5-1 with TRBJ1-2, with 8 bases matching TRBD1. The CDR3 runs to 15 residues. Germline lookup yields CDR1 SGHRS and CDR2 YFSETQ. Trimming at V came to 4 bases and at J to 3 bases, leaving 8 bases not matched to a gene. CDR3 loop: CASSTTAGGYYGYTF. The CDR3 DNA reads TGCGCCAGCAGCACTACCGCAGGGGGCTACTATGGCTACACCTTC.

The chain uses TRBV10-2 and TRBJ1-2; 11 bases fit TRBD1. This CDR3 contains 15 residues. V lost 2 bases and J lost 5; bases outside the gene matches: 4. Per the germline V gene, CDR1 is WSHSY and CDR2 is SAAADI. This CDR3 is CASSEGQGAVYGYTF. CDR3 DNA: TGCGCCAGCAGTGAGGGACAGGGGGCGGTTTATGGCTACACCTTC.

The rearrangement uses TRBV7-2 and TRBJ1-2, with TRBD1 matching 7 bases. The V gene's germline CDR1 is SGHTA and CDR2 FQGNSA. V lost 2 bases to trimming and J lost 1 base; unmatched junction nucleotides: 1. CDR3 length: 14 amino acids. The CDR3 here is CASSLQGVNYGYTF. CDR3 bases: TGTGCCAGCAGCTTACAGGGGGTTAACTATGGCTACACCTTC.

The J gene is TRBJ1-2, the V gene TRBV3-1 (or the pseudogene TRBV3-2), with 10 bases that match TRBD1. The germline gives CDR1 LGHDT, CDR2 YNNKEL (reference sequence). With V trimmed by 1 base and J by 8 bases, 1 base remained unmatched. The CDR3 loop spans 13 amino acids. In DNA, the CDR3 is TGTGCCAGCAGCCAAGCGGGACAGGGGGGCTACACCTTC. The encoded protein is CASSQAGQGGYTF.

CDR3 nucleotide sequence: TGTGCCAGCAGCCGAGGGCCTAGCGGAACCAACACCGGGGAGCTGTTTTTT. This encodes CASSRGPSGTNTGELFF. The V call is TRBV6-6, the J call TRBJ2-2; 7 positions agree with TRBD2. This CDR3 has 17 residues. J lost 2 bases, V lost 6 bases, and 12 bases had no gene match. From germline, CDR1 is MNHNY and CDR2 SVGAGI (reference sequence).

V gene TRBV6-5 combines with J gene TRBJ1-5; a weak D match, TRBD1 (5 bases). The V end was cut by 7 bases, the J end by 5 bases, with 18 bases between. Germline CDR1 MNHEY, CDR2 SVGAGI. The CDR3 contains 15 residues. The CDR3 reads CASTRRRVYDQPQHF. The CDR3 coding sequence is TGTGCCAGCACCCGGCGCAGGGTTTATGATCAGCCCCAGCATTTT.

Only a few counts were recorded for this clone. V and J are TRBV7-9 and TRBJ2-7; 9 bases map to TRBD1. The CDR3 runs 14 residues. CDR1 is SEHNR, CDR2 FQNEAQ, per germline (reference sequence). Trimming cost V 5 bases and J 5 bases; bases outside gene matches: 7. The CDR3 DNA follows: TGTGCCAGCAGCCTCCAGGACAGGGGTCACGAGCAGTACTTC. This translates into CASSLQDRGHEQYF.

The chain has TRBV7-9 and TRBJ2-1; D may be TRBD2 (6 bases). The CDR3 is made up of 13 amino acids. The V end lost 3 bases, the J end lost 4 bases, and 7 bases lay between the germline ends. Germline V gene sequence: CDR1 SEHNR, CDR2 FQNEAQ (reference sequence). As DNA, the CDR3 is TGTGCCAGCAGCTTCGGGACTTACAATGAGCAGTTCTTC. It is translated as CASSFGTYNEQFF.